Shown below are 10 T cell receptor beta chains from a single sample sequenced in a study of sequential checkpoint blockade in melanoma (dated by TCRdb to 2018 to 2020). The treatment or condition tag for this specimen amounts to: randomized to nivolumab then ipilimumab (arm A) or the reverse (arm B). Libraries were constructed by the immunoSEQ multiplex PCR assay. The table was pulled from immuneACCESS by TCRdb, which kept in-frame rearrangements only. Such tables lose some clones; where checked, under half of the loss comes from unresolved V genes, and the rest has no known cause. The sample includes around 39,000 clones, with roughly 81% observed a single time. The ten top clones hold about 5.5% of the sample. This material consisted of CD8+ T cells sorted from blood (inferred from file names), taken from a patient given nivolumab and ipilimumab in sequence. Receptors originate from a human donor with melanoma.

The CDR3 is CASTPPSPADEKLFF. The CDR3 DNA reads as TGTGCCAGCACCCCACCGTCCCCGGCGGATGAAAAACTGTTTTTT. The chain joins TRBV2 to TRBJ1-4; D uncertain. The CDR3 spans 15 residues. Trimming stripped 7 bases from V and 6 bases from J, with 18 bases between. Germline assignment: CDR1 SNHLY and CDR2 FYNNEI.

The gene calls are TRBV5-1 and TRBJ1-1, with D maybe TRBD1 (6 bases). The ends were cut back, 3 bases at V and 5 bases at J, with 11 bases in the middle. Germline CDR1 is SGHRS and CDR2 is YFSETQ. The CDR3 contains 13 residues. For the CDR3, the DNA is TGCGCCAGCAGCTCCCACAGGGATACTGAAGCTTTCTTT. It specifies CASSSHRDTEAFF.

The V call is TRBV13, the J call TRBJ2-7, with D maybe TRBD1 (6 bases). The CDR3 covers 13 residues. The germline V gene has CDR1 PRHDT and CDR2 FYEKMQ (reference sequence). Trimming stripped 5 bases from V and 6 bases from J, with 14 bases between. The DNA for the CDR3 is TGTGCCAGCAGCCTAACAGGGACCTTCGAGCAGTACTTC. Its translation is CASSLTGTFEQYF.

The chain couples TRBV27 to TRBJ2-3; 7 bases match TRBD2. The length of the CDR3 is 15 residues. Germline CDR1 MNHEY, CDR2 SMNVEV (reference sequence). V shed 7 bases and J 5 bases; nucleotides not matched to a gene: 12. The CDR3: CASTQAGSWRDTQYF. The CDR3 DNA sequence: TGTGCCAGCACCCAAGCGGGGAGTTGGAGAGATACGCAGTATTTT.

This clone has just one count. The genes are TRBV7-9 and TRBJ2-7, with 10 bases lining up with TRBD2. Germline lookup yields CDR1 SEHNR and CDR2 FQNEAQ (reference sequence). The ends lost 5 bases at V and 0 bases at J; junction bases unmatched: 4. The CDR3 contains 15 residues. The CDR3 nucleotides are TGTGCCAGCAGCCACACTAGCGGGATCTCCTACGAGCAGTACTTC. The encoded protein is CASSHTSGISYEQYF. Together with reference TRBV7-9 and TRBJ2-7, the CDR3 gives the full variable domain: DTGVSQNPRHKITKRGQNVTFRCDPISEHNRLYWYRQTLGQGPEFLTYFQNEAQLEKSRLLSDRFSAERPKGSFSTLEIQRTEQGDSAMYLCASSHTSGISYEQYFGPGTRLTVT.

CDR3 nucleotides: TGTGCCAGCAGTTTACAAGGCAGGGGGGAAGCTTTCTTT. This codes for CASSLQGRGEAFF. The chain carries TRBV28 and TRBJ1-1, with 7 positions matching TRBD1. This CDR3 comprises 13 residues. Losses at the gene ends were 2 bases for V and 8 bases for J; bases not matched to a gene: 5. Germline V gene sequence: CDR1 MDHEN, CDR2 SYDVKM.

V usage is TRBV27 and J usage is TRBJ2-5; D is ambiguous. The CDR3 is 13 residues long. V was cut by 0 bases and J by 3 bases, with 5 bases left in between. The germline V gene has CDR1 MNHEY and CDR2 SMNVEV (reference sequence). The CDR3 sequence is CASSLSEEETQYF. CDR3 coding DNA: TGTGCCAGCAGTTTATCCGAGGAAGAGACCCAGTACTTC.

V is TRBV10-1 and J is TRBJ2-1; TRBD2 aligns across 7 bases. Germline V gives CDR1 WNHNN, CDR2 SYGVQD (reference sequence). The V segment lost 5 bases and the J segment 3 bases; nucleotides outside the gene matches: 10. This CDR3 spans 16 amino acids. In nucleotides, the CDR3 is TGCGCCAGCAGTCTTCAAACTAGCGTTGGCTACAATGAGCAGTTCTTC. Its translation is CASSLQTSVGYNEQFF.

The chain uses TRBV30 and TRBJ2-2, with TRBD2 matching over 9 bases. Germline V gives CDR1 GTSNPN, CDR2 SVGIG (reference sequence). V dropped 0 bases and J dropped 1; count of bases not matched to a gene: 3. The CDR3 is 16 residues long. This CDR3 reads CAWSVPAGGNTGELFF. In DNA form, the CDR3 reads TGTGCCTGGAGTGTACCAGCGGGGGGGAACACCGGGGAGCTGTTTTTT.

Concerning this clone itself: The same CDR3 also results from other DNA sequences found in this sample. The gene calls are TRBV6-5 and TRBJ1-1; D not resolved. Trimming shortened V by 3 bases and J by 1 base, and 6 bases separated the two germline ends. The CDR3 is 13 amino acids. Germline values: CDR1 MNHEY, CDR2 SVGAGI. CDR3 amino acids: CASSYPGNTEAFF. CDR3 nucleotide sequence: TGTGCCAGCAGTTATCCCGGGAACACTGAAGCTTTCTTT.